The entry below describes one TCR beta chain. This entry comes from a study of blood T cell repertoires in COVID-19. Per the study methods: Estimation of nucleated cell counts relied on the amplification of reference gene primers. Sequencing used immunoSEQ multiplex PCR; TCRdb keeps in-frame clones, though not all of them. V, J and clone size are taken as reported in that table, and D and trimming were inferred from the DNA itself. The data show hundreds of thousands of clones, less than 90% seen once. The CDR3 has 15 amino acids. CDR1 LNHDA and CDR2 SQIVND come from the germline V gene (reference sequence). Trimming stripped 0 bases from V and 11 bases from J, with 14 bases between.

This chain links TRBV19 with TRBJ1-6; no definite D call. The TCR comes from a woman aged 50 to 60 in a cohort exposed to, infected with or recovered from COVID-19 (not recorded which). Sequencing was carried out using PBMCs or T cells enriched from blood (not recorded which). The chain's CDR3 is CASSIEGPRGTPLHF. In DNA, the CDR3 is TGTGCCAGTAGTATAGAGGGTCCCCGAGGGACACCCCTCCACTTT.